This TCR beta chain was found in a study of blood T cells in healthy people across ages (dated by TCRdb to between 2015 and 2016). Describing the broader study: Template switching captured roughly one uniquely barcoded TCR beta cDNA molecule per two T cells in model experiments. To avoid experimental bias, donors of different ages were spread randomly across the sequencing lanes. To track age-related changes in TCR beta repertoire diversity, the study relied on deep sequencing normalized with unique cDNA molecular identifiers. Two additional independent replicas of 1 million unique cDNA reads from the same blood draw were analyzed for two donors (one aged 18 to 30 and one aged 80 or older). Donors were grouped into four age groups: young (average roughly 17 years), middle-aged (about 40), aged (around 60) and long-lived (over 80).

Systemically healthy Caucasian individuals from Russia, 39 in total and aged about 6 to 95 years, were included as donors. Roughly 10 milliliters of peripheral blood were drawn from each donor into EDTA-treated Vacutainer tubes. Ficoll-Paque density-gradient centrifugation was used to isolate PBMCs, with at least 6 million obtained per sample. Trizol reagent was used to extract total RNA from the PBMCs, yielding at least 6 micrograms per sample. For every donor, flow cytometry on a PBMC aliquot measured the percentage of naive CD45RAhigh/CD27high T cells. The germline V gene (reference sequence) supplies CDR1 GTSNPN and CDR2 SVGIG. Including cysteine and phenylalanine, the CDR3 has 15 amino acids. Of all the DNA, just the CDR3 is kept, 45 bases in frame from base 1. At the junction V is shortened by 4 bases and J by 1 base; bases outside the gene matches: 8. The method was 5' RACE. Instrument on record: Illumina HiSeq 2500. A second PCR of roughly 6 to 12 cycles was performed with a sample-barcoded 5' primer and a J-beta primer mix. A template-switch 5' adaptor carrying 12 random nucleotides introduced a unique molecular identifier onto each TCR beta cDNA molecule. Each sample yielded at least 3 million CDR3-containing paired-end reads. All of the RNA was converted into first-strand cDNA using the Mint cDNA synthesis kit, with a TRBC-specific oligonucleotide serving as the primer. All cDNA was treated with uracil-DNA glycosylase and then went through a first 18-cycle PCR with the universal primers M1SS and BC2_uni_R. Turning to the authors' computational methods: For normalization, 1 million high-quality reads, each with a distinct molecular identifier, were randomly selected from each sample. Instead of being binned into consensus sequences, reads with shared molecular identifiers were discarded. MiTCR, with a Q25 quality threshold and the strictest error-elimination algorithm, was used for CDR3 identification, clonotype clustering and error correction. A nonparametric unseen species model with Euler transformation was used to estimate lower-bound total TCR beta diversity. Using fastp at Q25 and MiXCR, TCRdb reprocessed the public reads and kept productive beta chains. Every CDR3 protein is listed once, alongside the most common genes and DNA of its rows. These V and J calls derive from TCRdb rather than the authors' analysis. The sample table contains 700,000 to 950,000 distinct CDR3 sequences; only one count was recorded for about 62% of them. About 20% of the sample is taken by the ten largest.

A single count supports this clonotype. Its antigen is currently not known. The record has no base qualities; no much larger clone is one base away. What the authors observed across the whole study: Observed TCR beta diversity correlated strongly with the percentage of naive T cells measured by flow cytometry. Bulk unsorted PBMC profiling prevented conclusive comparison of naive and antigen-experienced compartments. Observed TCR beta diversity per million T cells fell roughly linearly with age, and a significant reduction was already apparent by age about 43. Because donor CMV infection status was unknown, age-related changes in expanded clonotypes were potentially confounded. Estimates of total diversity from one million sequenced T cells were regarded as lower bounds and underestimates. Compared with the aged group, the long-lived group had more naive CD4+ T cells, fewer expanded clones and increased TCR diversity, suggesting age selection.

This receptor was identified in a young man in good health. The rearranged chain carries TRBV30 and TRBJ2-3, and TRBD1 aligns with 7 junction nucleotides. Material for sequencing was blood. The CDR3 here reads CAWIWPGTGTDTQYF. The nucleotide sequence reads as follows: TGTGCCTGGATATGGCCCGGGACAGGCACAGATACGCAGTATTTT.